This T cell receptor (beta chain) was recovered during a study of human T cells and chemical hapten exposure. Specified time point: patch test 2, 6 weeks after DPC sensitization. Described treatment: therapeutic diphenylcyclopropenone sensitization with weekly scalp DPC. CDR1 MNHNS and CDR2 SASEGT come from the germline V gene. The CDR3 extends over 11 amino acids. Trimming shortened V by 6 bases and J by 5 bases, and 6 bases separated the two germline ends. TCRdb called the RACE reads again in MiXCR, with one record for every CDR3 protein. The data show about 400,000 distinct CDR3 sequences, 6% to 7% seen once. At least ten counts were recorded for this clonotype.

V and J are TRBV6-1 and TRBJ2-3; D is perhaps TRBD2 (6 bases). The receptor was derived from a woman younger than 30 with alopecia areata. Some clones in this sample may be carry-over from other donors' samples. Sequenced material: whole blood, taken in connection with sensitization to the hapten diphenylcyclopropenone (DPC). CDR3 DNA: TGTGCCAGCAGCGGGGGAGATACGCAGTATTTT. Residues: CASSGGDTQYF.